Below are 15 T cell receptor beta chains sequenced from a single sample in a study of blood T cell repertoires in COVID-19. Generated by immunoSEQ multiplex PCR, the TCRdb table keeps only in-frame clones and is missing some. Among around 21,000 clones listed, around 82% were seen once. Sequencing input: peripheral blood. These receptors all come from a man in his forties with acute or convalescent COVID-19.

This chain uses TRBV24-1 with TRBJ2-2; 10 nucleotides line up with TRBD2. The germline CDR1 and CDR2 sequences are KGHDR and SFDVKD. Trimming cost V 7 bases and J 5 bases; bases outside gene matches: 12. The CDR3 extends over 17 amino acids. The CDR3 sequence: CATSRAIAGGYTGELFF. CDR3 bases: TGTGCCACCAGCAGAGCGATAGCGGGAGGTTATACCGGGGAGCTGTTTTTT.

The chain carries TRBV12-3 or TRBV12-4 and TRBJ2-6; D remains unclear. Trimming stripped 6 bases from V and 10 bases from J, with 13 bases between. The CDR3 is 13 residues long. CDR3 residues: CASSLSPLNVLTF. The CDR3 DNA reads TGTGCCAGCAGCCTATCTCCTTTGAACGTCCTGACTTTC.

V and J are TRBV21-1 and TRBJ1-1; the table names TRBD1, a call not compared with the DNA. TRBV21-1 has pseudogene status. This CDR3 is 12 amino acids long. The CDR3: CANPLDRLRTFF. The CDR3 DNA is TGTGCCAACCCCCTTGACCGGCTCAGGACTTTCTTT.

V is TRBV7-2 and J is TRBJ2-1, with TRBD2 identical over 9 bases. CDR3 length equals 17 residues. V shed 1 base, J shed 3 bases, and the junction held 7 bases outside the gene matches. Germline values: CDR1 SGHTA, CDR2 FQGNSA. The CDR3 DNA is TGTGCCAGCAGCTTAGGCGGGGGGGCGATGGTCTACAATGAGCAGTTCTTC. Translating gives CASSLGGGAMVYNEQFF. The full variable domain, its missing parts supplied by reference TRBV7-2 and TRBJ2-1, is GAGVSQSPSNKVTEKGKDVELRCDPISGHTALYWYRQSLGQGLEFLIYFQGNSAPDKSGLPSDRFSAERTGGSVSTLTIQRTQQEDSAVYLCASSLGGGAMVYNEQFFGPGTRLTVL.

The J gene is TRBJ2-5, the V gene TRBV18, with D possibly TRBD2 on 6 matching bases. Germline CDR1 reads KGHSH; CDR2 reads LQKENI. The V end was cut by 3 bases, the J end by 6 bases, with 14 bases between. This CDR3 contains 14 residues. In DNA form, the CDR3 reads TGTGCCAGCTCACCCTCTCCGGAGGGGAAGACCCAGTACTTC. Its protein is CASSPSPEGKTQYF. The entire variable domain, with the rest obtained from reference TRBV18 and TRBJ2-5, is as follows: NAGVMQNPRHLVRRRGQEARLRCSPMKGHSHVYWYRQLPEEGLKFMVYLQKENIIDESGMPKERFSAEFPKEGPSILRIQQVVRGDSAAYFCASSPSPEGKTQYFGPGTRLLVL.

This clone was counted only a few times. The genes are TRBV9 and TRBJ1-3; D not resolved. The CDR3 is 15 amino acids. Trimming removed 3 bases from V and 0 bases from J, with 10 bases in between. Germline V gene data show CDR1 as SGDLS and CDR2 as YYNGEE. The CDR3 region has the DNA TGTGCCAGCAGCGGAAGAGGTTTCTCTGGAAACACCATATATTTT. This translates into CASSGRGFSGNTIYF.

V gene TRBV19 combines with J gene TRBJ2-1; 11 bases agree with TRBD2. The CDR3 consists of 16 residues. V dropped 2 bases and J dropped 3; count of bases not matched to a gene: 3. Germline V gene sequence: CDR1 LNHDA, CDR2 SQIVND (reference sequence). The CDR3, as DNA: TGTGCCAGTAGTATACGGGGGACTAGCGGCTACAATGAGCAGTTCTTC. Its protein product is CASSIRGTSGYNEQFF.

This clone was counted once. The CDR3 DNA reads TGTGCCAGCAGCCCGGGAGGTGACAATGAAAAACTGTTTTTT. The encoded protein is CASSPGGDNEKLFF. This rearrangement joins TRBV7-2 to TRBJ1-4; D is uncertain. V lost 5 bases to trimming and J lost 5 bases, with 12 bases between them. The CDR3 has 14 amino acids. Germline V gene lookup returns CDR1 SGHTA and CDR2 FQGNSA.

The gene calls are TRBV7-2 and TRBJ2-1, with TRBD2 matching 8 bases. V gave up 5 bases and J gave up 8 bases; unmatched junction bases: 14. Germline V CDR1 and CDR2: SGHTA, FQGNSA. This CDR3 is built from 16 residues. DNA of the CDR3: TGTGCCAGCAGCATCGCACCGGGACTAGTCTTCTATGAGCAGTTCTTC. The encoded protein is CASSIAPGLVFYEQFF. The whole variable domain, remainder taken from reference TRBV7-2 and TRBJ2-1, is GAGVSQSPSNKVTEKGKDVELRCDPISGHTALYWYRQSLGQGLEFLIYFQGNSAPDKSGLPSDRFSAERTGGSVSTLTIQRTQQEDSAVYLCASSIAPGLVFYEQFFGPGTRLTVL.

The chain carries TRBV2 and TRBJ2-1; 9 bases fit TRBD2. V dropped 6 bases and J dropped 6; count of bases not matched to a gene: 6. Germline CDR1 and CDR2: SNHLY and FYNNEI. The CDR3 is 14 amino acids. In DNA, the CDR3 is TGTGCCAGCAGAGTGGCGGGAGGGCCCAATGAGCAGTTCTTC. It encodes CASRVAGGPNEQFF.

The V call is TRBV21-1, the J call TRBJ1-3. TRBV21-1 constitutes a pseudogene. The CDR3 contains 18 residues. In DNA form, the CDR3 reads TGTGCCAGCAGCAAACAACGGGGATTTTTTAACTCTGGAAACACCATATATTTT. Amino acid sequence: CASSKQRGFFNSGNTIYF.

The rearrangement links TRBV19 to TRBJ1-1; D ambiguous. The CDR3 covers 13 residues. V was clipped by 6 bases and J by 1 base, with 9 bases between them. Germline V gives CDR1 LNHDA, CDR2 SQIVND (reference sequence). The CDR3 nucleotides read TGTGCCAGTAGCGAGGGTAGGAACACTGAAGCTTTCTTT. Its translation is CASSEGRNTEAFF.

This sequence joins TRBV24-1 and TRBJ2-3, with 8 bases fitting TRBD1. The CDR3 has 16 residues. J lost 4 bases, V lost 2 bases, and 7 bases had no gene match. CDR1 and CDR2 (germline): KGHDR, SFDVKD. CDR3 region: CATSDSRQGFADTQYF. The CDR3 DNA is TGTGCCACCAGTGATTCCCGACAGGGGTTCGCAGATACGCAGTATTTT.

The chain joins TRBV6-5 to TRBJ1-2; weak D call: TRBD1 (5 bases). This CDR3 has 13 amino acids. V lost 4 bases to trimming and J lost 4 bases, with 10 bases between them. The germline gives CDR1 MNHEY, CDR2 SVGAGI. The CDR3 sequence: CASSWGETYGYTF. The CDR3 DNA reads as TGTGCCAGCAGTTGGGGGGAGACCTATGGCTACACCTTC.

This sequence joins TRBV5-6 and TRBJ2-3, with TRBD1 matching 7 bases. Germline V lookup: CDR1 SGHDT, CDR2 YYEEEE. After removal of 5 bases from V and 0 bases from J, the junction contained 3 bases not matched to a gene. The CDR3 length is 14 residues. The CDR3, as DNA: TGTGCCAGCAGATCAGGGGGTAGCACAGATACGCAGTATTTT. It is translated as CASRSGGSTDTQYF. The whole variable domain, filled in from reference TRBV5-6 and TRBJ2-3, reads DAGVTQSPTHLIKTRGQQVTLRCSPKSGHDTVSWYQQALGQGPQFIFQYYEEEERQRGNFPDRFSGHQFPNYSSELNVNALLLGDSALYLCASRSGGSTDTQYFGPGTRLTVL.